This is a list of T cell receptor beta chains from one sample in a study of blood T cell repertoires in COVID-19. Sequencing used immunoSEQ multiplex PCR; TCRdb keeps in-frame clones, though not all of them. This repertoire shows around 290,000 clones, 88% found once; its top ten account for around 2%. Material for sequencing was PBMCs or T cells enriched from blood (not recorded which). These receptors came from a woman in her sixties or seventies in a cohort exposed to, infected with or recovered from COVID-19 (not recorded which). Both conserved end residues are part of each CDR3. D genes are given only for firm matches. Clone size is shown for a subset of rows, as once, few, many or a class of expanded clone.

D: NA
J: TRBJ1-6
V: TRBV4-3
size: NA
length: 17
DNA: TGCGCCAGCAGCCAAGATCATACAGGTTCTTATAATTCACCCCTCCACTTT
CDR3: CASSQDHTGSYNSPLHF

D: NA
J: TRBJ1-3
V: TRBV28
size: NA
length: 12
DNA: TGTGCCAGCAGTTTGGCCGGAAACACCATATATTTT
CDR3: CASSLAGNTIYF

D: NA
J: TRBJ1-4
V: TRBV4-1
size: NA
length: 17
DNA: TGCGCCAGCAGCCAAGGGTGGGGAGGCTCAACTAATGAAAAACTGTTTTTT
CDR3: CASSQGWGGSTNEKLFF

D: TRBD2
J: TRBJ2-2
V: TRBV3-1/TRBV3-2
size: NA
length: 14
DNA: TGTGCCAGCAGCCTACTAGCGGGAACCGGGGAGCTGTTTTTT
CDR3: CASSLLAGTGELFF

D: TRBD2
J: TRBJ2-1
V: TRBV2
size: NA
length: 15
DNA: TGTGCCAGCACAGCCGGACTAGCGGGATACAATGAGCAGTTCTTC
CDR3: CASTAGLAGYNEQFF

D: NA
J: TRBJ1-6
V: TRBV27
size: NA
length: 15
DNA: TGTGCCAGCAGTTTGGGGATCAGTGCACAGGGACCCCTCCACTTT
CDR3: CASSLGISAQGPLHF

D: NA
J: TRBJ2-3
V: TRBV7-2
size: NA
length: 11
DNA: TGTGCCAGCAGCTTAGAGAGGGCCGTATATTTT
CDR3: CASSLERAVYF

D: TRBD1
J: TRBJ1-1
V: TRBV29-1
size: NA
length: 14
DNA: TGCAGCGTGAATCCGGGACAGGGGAACACTGAAGCTTTCTTT
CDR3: CSVNPGQGNTEAFF

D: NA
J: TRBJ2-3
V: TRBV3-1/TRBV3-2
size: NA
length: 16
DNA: TGTGCCAGCAGCCAAGGCACCGGTCTTAGCACAGATACGCAGTATTTT
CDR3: CASSQGTGLSTDTQYF

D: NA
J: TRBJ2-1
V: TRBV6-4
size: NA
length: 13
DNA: TGTGCCACCACGAGGCCCCAGGGCAATGAGCAGTTCTTC
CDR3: CATTRPQGNEQFF

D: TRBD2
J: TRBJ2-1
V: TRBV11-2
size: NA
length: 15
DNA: TGTGCCAGCAGCTTAGTGCGGGAGTCCTACAATGAGCAGTTCTTC
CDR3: CASSLVRESYNEQFF

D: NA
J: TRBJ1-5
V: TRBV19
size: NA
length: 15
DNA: TGTGCCAGTTATTCAGGGGTGTCGGGCAATCAGCCCCAGCATTTT
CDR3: CASYSGVSGNQPQHF

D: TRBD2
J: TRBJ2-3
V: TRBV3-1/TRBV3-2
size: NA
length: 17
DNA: TGTGCCAGCAGCCGGAAGAAACTAGCGCCCATCACAGATACGCAGTATTTT
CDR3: CASSRKKLAPITDTQYF

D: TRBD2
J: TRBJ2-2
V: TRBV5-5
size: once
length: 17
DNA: TGTGCCAGCAGCTTCGGACTAGCGGGAGTTGCGGCCGGGGAGCTGTTTTTT
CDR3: CASSFGLAGVAAGELFF

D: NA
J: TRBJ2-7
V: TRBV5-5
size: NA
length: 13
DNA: TGTGCCAGCAGCGGGGGACACCCCTACGAGCAGTACTTC
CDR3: CASSGGHPYEQYF

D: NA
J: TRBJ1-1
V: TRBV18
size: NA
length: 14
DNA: TGTGCCAGCTCACCGCAGGGGATGAACACTGAAGCTTTCTTT
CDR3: CASSPQGMNTEAFF

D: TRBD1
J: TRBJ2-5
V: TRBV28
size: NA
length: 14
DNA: TGTGCCAGCAGTTTATCCGGACAGGTAGAGACCCAGTACTTC
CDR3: CASSLSGQVETQYF

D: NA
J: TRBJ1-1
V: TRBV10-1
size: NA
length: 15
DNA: TGCGCCAGCAGTGAGTCTTTAGGGGGGGCCGCTGAAGCTTTCTTT
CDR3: CASSESLGGAAEAFF

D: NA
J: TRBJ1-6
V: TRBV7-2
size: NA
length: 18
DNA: TGTGCCTCAGCTATACCTCGAAGGGAGGTAGGGGGGGCGATCACCCTGTACTTT
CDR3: CASAIPRREVGGAITLYF

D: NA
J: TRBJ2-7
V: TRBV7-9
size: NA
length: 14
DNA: TGTGCCAGCAGCTTCGAGGGCAGCTCCTACGAGCAGTACTTC
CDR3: CASSFEGSSYEQYF

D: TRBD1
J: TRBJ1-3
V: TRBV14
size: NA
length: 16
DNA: TGTGCCAGCAGCCAAACGGGACAGCCAGCTGGAAACACCATATATTTT
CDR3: CASSQTGQPAGNTIYF

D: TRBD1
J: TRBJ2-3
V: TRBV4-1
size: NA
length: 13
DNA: TGCGCCAGCAGCCAGCGGACAGGAGATACGCAGTATTTT
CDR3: CASSQRTGDTQYF